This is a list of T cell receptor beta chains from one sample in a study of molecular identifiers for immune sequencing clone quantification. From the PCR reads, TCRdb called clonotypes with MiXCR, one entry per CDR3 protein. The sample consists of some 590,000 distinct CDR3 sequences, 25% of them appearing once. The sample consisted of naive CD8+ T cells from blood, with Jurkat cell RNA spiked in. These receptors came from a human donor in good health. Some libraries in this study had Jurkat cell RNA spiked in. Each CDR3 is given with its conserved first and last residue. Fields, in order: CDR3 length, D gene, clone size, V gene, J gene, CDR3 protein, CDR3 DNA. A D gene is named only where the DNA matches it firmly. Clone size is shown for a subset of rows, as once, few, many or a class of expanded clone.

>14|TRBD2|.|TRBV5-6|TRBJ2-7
CASSLFSGSHEQYF
TGTGCGAGCAGCCTCTTCAGCGGGAGCCACGAGCAGTACTTC
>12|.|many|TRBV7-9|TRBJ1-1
CASSWALTEAFF
TGTGCCAGCAGCTGGGCCCTCACTGAAGCTTTCTTT
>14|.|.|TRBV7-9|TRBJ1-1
CASSLDSHLSEAFF
TGTGCCAGCAGCTTAGACAGTCACCTCTCTGAAGCTTTCTTT
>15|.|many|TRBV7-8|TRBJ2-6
CASSLAGFGANVLTF
TGTGCCAGCAGCTTAGCAGGGTTCGGGGCCAACGTCCTGACTTTC
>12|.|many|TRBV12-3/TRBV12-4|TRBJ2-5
CASTGSQWPQYF
TGTGCCAGCACCGGGTCTCAGTGGCCCCAGTACTTC
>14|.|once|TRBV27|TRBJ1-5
CASSSGGIYQPQHF
TGTGCCAGCAGTTCGGGGGGGATCTATCAGCCCCAGCATTTT
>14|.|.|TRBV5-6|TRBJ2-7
CASSGVESSYEQYF
TGTGCCAGCAGCGGGGTAGAGAGCTCCTACGAGCAGTACTTC
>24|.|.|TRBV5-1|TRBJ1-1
CASSSGTAILNTEAFFGQRTEAFF
.
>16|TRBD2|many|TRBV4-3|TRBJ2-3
CASSQDKSGAVDTQYF
TGCGCCAGCAGCCAAGATAAGAGCGGGGCAGTAGATACGCAGTATTTT
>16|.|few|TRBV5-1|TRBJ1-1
CARSWGGGGQLSAAFF
TGCGCCCGCAGCTGGGGGGGTGGGGGCCAACTAAGCGCGGCTTTCTTT
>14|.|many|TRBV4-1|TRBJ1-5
CASSPTTSNQPQHF
TGCGCCAGCAGCCCGACAACTAGCAATCAGCCCCAGCATTTT
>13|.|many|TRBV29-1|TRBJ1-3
CSAAGGVGNTIYF
TGCAGCGCCGCTGGAGGGGTTGGAAACACCATATATTTT
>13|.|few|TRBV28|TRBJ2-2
CASSLVSTTLLFF
TGTGCCAGCAGTTTAGTTTCAACTACACTCCTGTTTTTT
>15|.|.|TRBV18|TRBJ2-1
CASSPEGESYNEQFF
TGTGCCAGCTCACCGGAGGGCGAGTCCTACAATGAGCAGTTCTTC
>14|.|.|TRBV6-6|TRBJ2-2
CASSLILGTGELFF
TGTGCCAGCAGCCTAATTCTTGGCACCGGGGAGCTGTTTTTT
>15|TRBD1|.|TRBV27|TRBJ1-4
CASSFQAGGNEKLFF
TGTGCCAGCAGTTTTCAAGCAGGGGGGAATGAAAAACTGTTTTTT
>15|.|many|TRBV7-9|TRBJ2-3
CASSLASRFTDTQYF
TGTGCCAGCAGCTTAGCGTCGCGATTCACAGATACGCAGTATTTT
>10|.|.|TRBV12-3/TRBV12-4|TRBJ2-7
CASSGFEQYF
TGTGCCTCCTCCGGGTTCGAGCAGTACTTC
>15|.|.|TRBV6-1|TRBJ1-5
CASSDLQAGNQPQHF
TGTGCCAGCAGTGATCTCCAGGCGGGGAATCAGCCCCAGCATTTT
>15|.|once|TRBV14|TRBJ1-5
CASSQGPGAGEPQHF
TGTGCCAGCAGCCAGGGCCCGGGGGCTGGGGAGCCCCAGCATTTT
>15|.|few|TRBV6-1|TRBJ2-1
CASSAPGHIYNEQFF
TGTGCCAGCAGTGCCCCGGGACATATCTACAATGAGCAGTTCTTC
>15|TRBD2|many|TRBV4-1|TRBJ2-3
CASSPTSVSTDTQYF
TGCGCCAGCAGCCCGACTAGCGTGAGCACAGATACGCAGTATTTT
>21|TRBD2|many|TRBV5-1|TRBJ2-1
CASSPRPGTSGGPSSYNEQFF
TGCGCCAGCAGCCCCCGGCCGGGTACTAGCGGGGGCCCGAGCTCCTACAATGAGCAGTTCTTC
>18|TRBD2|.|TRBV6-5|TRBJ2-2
CASSLGTSGGARTGELFF
TGTGCCAGCAGTCTAGGGACTAGCGGGGGGGCCCGCACCGGGGAGCTGTTTTTT
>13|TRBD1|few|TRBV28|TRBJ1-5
CASSDRGDQPQHF
TGTGCCAGCAGCGACAGGGGGGATCAGCCCCAGCATTTT
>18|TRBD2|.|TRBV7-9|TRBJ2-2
CASSPPPGRPSGTGELFF
TGTGCCAGCAGCCCCCCCCCGGGCCGGCCTAGCGGCACCGGGGAGCTGTTTTTT
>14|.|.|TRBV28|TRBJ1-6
CASTQLLPYSPLHF
TGTGCCAGCACCCAACTGTTACCGTATTCACCCCTCCACTTT
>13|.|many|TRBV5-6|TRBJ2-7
CASSLGDNHEQYF
TGTGCCAGCAGCTTGGGGGACAACCACGAGCAGTACTTC
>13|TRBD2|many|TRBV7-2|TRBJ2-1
CASSSPGGGEKFF
TGTGCCAGCAGCTCCCCGGGTGGGGGGGAAAAGTTCTTC
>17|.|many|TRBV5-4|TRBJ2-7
CASSLVGDAARAYEQYF
TGTGCCAGCAGCTTGGTGGGGGACGCAGCCAGGGCCTACGAGCAGTACTTC
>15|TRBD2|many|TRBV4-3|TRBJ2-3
CASSQGGLAWDTQYF
TGCGCCAGCAGCCAAGGGGGACTAGCTTGGGATACGCAGTATTTT
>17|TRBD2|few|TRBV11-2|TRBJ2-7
CASSPGLAGGSSYEQYF
TGTGCCAGCAGCCCGGGACTAGCGGGAGGGAGCTCCTACGAGCAGTACTTC
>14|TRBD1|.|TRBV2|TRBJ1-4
CASREGQINEKLFF
TGTGCCAGCAGGGAGGGACAGATTAATGAAAAACTGTTTTTT
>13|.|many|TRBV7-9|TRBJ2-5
CASNFMAQETQYF
TGTGCCAGCAACTTCATGGCCCAAGAGACCCAGTACTTC
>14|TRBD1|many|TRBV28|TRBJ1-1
CASNHRGSNTEAFF
TGTGCCAGCAATCACAGGGGATCGAACACTGAAGCTTTCTTT
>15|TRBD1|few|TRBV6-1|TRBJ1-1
CASSSEGQLNTEAFF
TGTGCCAGCAGCTCGGAGGGACAGTTGAACACTGAAGCTTTCTTT
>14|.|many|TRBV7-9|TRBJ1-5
CASSAPGNRQPQHF
TGTGCCAGCAGCGCCCCCGGTAATAGACAGCCCCAGCATTTT
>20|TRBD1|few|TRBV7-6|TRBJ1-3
CASSAPRDRGWHVSGNTIYF
TGTGCCAGCAGCGCCCCCCGGGACAGGGGGTGGCACGTTTCTGGAAACACCATATATTTT
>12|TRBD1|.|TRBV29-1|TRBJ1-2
CSAPTGVYGYTF
TGCAGCGCTCCGACAGGGGTCTATGGCTACACCTTC
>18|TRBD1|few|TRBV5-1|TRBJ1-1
CASSLDGRAGGRNTEAFF
TGCGCCAGCAGCTTGGATGGGAGGGCAGGGGGTCGTAACACTGAAGCTTTCTTT
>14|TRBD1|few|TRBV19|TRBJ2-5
CASSRTGMDETQYF
TGTGCCAGTAGTAGGACAGGGATGGACGAGACCCAGTACTTC
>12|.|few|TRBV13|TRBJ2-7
CASSVYRDEQYF
TGTGCCAGCAGCGTGTACCGGGACGAGCAGTACTTC
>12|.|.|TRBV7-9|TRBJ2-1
CASSSIRGEQFF
TGTGCCAGCAGCTCTATCCGGGGCGAGCAGTTCTTC
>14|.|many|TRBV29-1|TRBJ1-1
CSVTGWSHSTEAFF
TGCAGCGTTACAGGGTGGTCGCATAGCACTGAAGCTTTCTTT
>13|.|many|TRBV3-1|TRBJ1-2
CASSQELYYGYTF
TGTGCCAGCAGCCAAGAACTCTACTATGGCTACACCTTC
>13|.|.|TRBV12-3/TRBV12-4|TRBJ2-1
CASSLGGGSEQFF
TGTGCCAGCAGTTTGGGCGGGGGCAGTGAGCAGTTCTTC
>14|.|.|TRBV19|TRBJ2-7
CASSMGPVSYAQYF
TGTGCCAGTAGTATGGGACCGGTCTCCTACGCGCAGTACTTC
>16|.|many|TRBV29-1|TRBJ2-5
CSVEDPTDWAQETQYF
TGCAGCGTTGAAGATCCTACTGACTGGGCCCAAGAGACCCAGTACTTC